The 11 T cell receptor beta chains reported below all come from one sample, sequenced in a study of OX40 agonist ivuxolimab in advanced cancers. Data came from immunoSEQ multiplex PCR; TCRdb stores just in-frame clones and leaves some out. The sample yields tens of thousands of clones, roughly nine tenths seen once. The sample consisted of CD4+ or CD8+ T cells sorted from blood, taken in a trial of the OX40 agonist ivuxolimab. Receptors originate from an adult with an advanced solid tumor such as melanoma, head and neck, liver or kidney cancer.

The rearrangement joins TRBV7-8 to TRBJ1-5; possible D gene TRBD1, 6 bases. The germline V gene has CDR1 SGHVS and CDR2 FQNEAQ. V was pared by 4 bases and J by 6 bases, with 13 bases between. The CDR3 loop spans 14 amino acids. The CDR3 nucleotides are TGTGCCAGCAGCTCAATAAGGGGGGGTCAGCCCCAGCATTTT. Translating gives CASSSIRGGQPQHF.

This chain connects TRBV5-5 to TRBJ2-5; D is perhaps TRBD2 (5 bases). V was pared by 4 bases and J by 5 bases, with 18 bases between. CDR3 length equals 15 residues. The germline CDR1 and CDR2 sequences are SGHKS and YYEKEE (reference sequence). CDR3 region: CASSPRTVTSETQYF. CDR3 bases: TGTGCCAGCAGCCCTAGGACTGTCACCTCGGAGACCCAGTACTTC.

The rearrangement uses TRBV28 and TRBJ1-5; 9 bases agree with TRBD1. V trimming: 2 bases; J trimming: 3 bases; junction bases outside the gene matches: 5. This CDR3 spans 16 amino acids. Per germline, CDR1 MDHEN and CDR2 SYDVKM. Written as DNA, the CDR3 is TGTGCCAGCAGTTTAGGACAGGGGACCTTCAATCAGCCCCAGCATTTT. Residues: CASSLGQGTFNQPQHF.

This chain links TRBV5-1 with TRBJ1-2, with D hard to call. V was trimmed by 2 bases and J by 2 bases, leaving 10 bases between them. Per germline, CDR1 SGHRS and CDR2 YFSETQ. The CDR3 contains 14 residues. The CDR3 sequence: CASSLGFENYGYTF. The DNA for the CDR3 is TGCGCCAGCAGCTTAGGCTTCGAGAACTATGGCTACACCTTC. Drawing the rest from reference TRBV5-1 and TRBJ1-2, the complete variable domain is KAGVTQTPRYLIKTRGQQVTLSCSPISGHRSVSWYQQTPGQGLQFLFEYFSETQRNKGNFPGRFSGRQFSNSRSEMNVSTLELGDSALYLCASSLGFENYGYTFGSGTRLTVV.

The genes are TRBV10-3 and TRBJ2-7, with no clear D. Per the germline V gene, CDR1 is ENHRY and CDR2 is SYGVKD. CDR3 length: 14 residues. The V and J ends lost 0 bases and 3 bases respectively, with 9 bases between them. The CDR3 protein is CAISESTDRYEQYF. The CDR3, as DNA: TGTGCCATCAGTGAGTCGACGGACCGCTACGAGCAGTACTTC.

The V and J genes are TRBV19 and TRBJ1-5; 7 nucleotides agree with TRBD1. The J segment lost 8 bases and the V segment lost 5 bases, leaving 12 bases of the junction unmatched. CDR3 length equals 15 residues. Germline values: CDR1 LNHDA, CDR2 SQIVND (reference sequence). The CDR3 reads CASSFRQGGTEPQHF. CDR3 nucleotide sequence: TGTGCCAGTAGTTTCCGACAGGGAGGTACAGAGCCCCAGCATTTT.

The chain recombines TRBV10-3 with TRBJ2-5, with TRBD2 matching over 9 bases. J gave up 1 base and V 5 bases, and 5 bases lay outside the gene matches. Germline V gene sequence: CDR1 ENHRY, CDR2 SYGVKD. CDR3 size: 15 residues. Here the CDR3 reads CAISNQRGAQETQYF. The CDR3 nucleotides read TGTGCCATCAGTAACCAGCGGGGGGCCCAAGAGACCCAGTACTTC.

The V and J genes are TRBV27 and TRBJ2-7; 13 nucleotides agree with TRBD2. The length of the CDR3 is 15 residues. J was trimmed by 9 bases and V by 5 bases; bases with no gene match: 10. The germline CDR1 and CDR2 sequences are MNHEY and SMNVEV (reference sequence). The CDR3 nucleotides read TGTGCCAGCAGTCCCACTAGCGGGAGGGCCCTGAGGCAGTACTTC. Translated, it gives CASSPTSGRALRQYF.

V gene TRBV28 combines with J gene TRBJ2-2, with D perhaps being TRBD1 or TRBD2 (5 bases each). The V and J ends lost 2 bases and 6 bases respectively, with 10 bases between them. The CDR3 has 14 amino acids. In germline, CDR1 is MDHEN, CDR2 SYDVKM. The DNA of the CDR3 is TGTGCCAGCAGTTTAATGAGAGGGGCCGGGGAGCTGTTTTTT. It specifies CASSLMRGAGELFF.

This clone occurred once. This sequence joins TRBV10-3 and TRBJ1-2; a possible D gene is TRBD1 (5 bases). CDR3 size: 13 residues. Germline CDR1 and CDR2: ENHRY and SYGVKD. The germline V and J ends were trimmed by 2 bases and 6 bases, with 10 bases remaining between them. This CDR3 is CAISERQGNGYTF. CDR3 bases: TGTGCCATCAGTGAGAGGCAGGGAAATGGCTACACCTTC.

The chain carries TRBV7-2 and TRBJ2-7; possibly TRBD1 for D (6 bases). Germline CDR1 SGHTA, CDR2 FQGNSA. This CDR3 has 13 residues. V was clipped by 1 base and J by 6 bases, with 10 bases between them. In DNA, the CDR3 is TGTGCCAGCAGCTTAGGACAGGAAGGCGAGCAGTACTTC. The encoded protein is CASSLGQEGEQYF.